This entry lists 23 T cell receptor beta chains sequenced from one sample in a study of shared clonotypes between healthy human individuals. Method: immunoSEQ multiplex PCR; TCRdb's copy keeps in-frame clones and lacks some. The repertoire holds around 200,000 clones, with around 63% as singletons. The source material was memory CD4+ T cells sorted from blood. Stated subset: CD45RA-negative fraction. These receptors all stem from a man younger than 40 in good health.

This sequence joins TRBV28 and TRBJ1-1; TRBD1 matches at 9 bases. This CDR3 has 14 amino acids. The V segment lost 5 bases and the J segment 3 bases; nucleotides outside the gene matches: 4. CDR1 and CDR2 from the germline V gene are MDHEN and SYDVKM. CDR3 sequence (DNA): TGTGCCAGCAGTCGACAGGGGGTGTACACTGAAGCTTTCTTT. Protein: CASSRQGVYTEAFF.

The V gene is TRBV27, the J gene TRBJ2-1, with TRBD2 identical over 12 bases. Germline CDR1 is MNHEY and CDR2 is SMNVEV (reference sequence). This CDR3 contains 16 residues. With 0 bases clipped from V and 7 bases from J, the junction kept 4 bases outside the gene matches. The CDR3 region has the DNA TGTGCCAGCAGTTTATCGACTAGCGGGAGAAGAAATGAGCAGTTCTTC. It is translated as CASSLSTSGRRNEQFF.

The rearrangement uses TRBV5-4 and TRBJ2-1, with D unclear. Germline V lookup: CDR1 SGHNT, CDR2 YYREEE (reference sequence). V lost 3 bases and J 5 bases, leaving 6 bases between the germline ends. The CDR3 consists of 12 residues. CDR3 DNA sequence: TGTGCCAGCAGCTATGGGAACAATGAGCAGTTCTTC. Translation gives CASSYGNNEQFF.

This clone appeared a single time. This sequence joins TRBV14 and TRBJ2-7; possibly TRBD2 for D (6 bases). CDR1 is SGHDN, CDR2 FVKESK, per germline. This CDR3 spans 15 amino acids. Trimming took off 3 bases at V and 4 bases at J, with 16 bases between the two ends. CDR3 sequence (DNA): TGTGCCAGCAGCCAGAAACCGGGACTGCAGTACGAGCAGTACTTC. This sequence encodes CASSQKPGLQYEQYF.

The rearrangement joins TRBV7-9 to TRBJ1-1; possibly TRBD1 for D (5 bases). The length of the CDR3 is 13 residues. The ends were cut back, 0 bases at V and 10 bases at J, with 12 bases in the middle. Germline values: CDR1 SEHNR, CDR2 FQNEAQ (reference sequence). The chain's CDR3 is CASSLAEGRVAFF. Here the CDR3 DNA reads TGTGCCAGCAGCTTAGCGGAAGGCAGGGTAGCTTTCTTT.

This clone has a handful of counts. This chain joins TRBV28 and TRBJ1-2, with a possible D match to TRBD1 (5 bases). Germline CDR1 is MDHEN and CDR2 is SYDVKM. Trimming shortened V by 6 bases and J by 4 bases, and 12 bases separated the two germline ends. This CDR3 has 13 amino acids. The CDR3 protein is CASRPGSRYGYTF. CDR3 nucleotides: TGTGCCAGCAGGCCAGGGAGTCGCTATGGCTACACCTTC.

The J gene is TRBJ1-1, the V gene TRBV18; unclear D gene. Germline values: CDR1 KGHSH, CDR2 LQKENI. Deletions cut 6 bases from V and 0 bases from J, with 14 bases between. CDR3 length equals 15 residues. The CDR3: CASSHGRTMNTEAFF. In nucleotides, the CDR3 is TGTGCCAGCTCCCATGGACGGACGATGAACACTGAAGCTTTCTTT.

Points on this clone: Compared with germline, one end of the junction differs, possibly owing to a read error. The chain couples TRBV18 to TRBJ2-7; TRBD1 agrees at 9 bases. Looked up from germline, CDR1 is KGHSH and CDR2 is LQKENI. The CDR3 runs to 14 residues. CDR3: CASSRQGGSSEQYF. As DNA, the CDR3 is TGTGCCAGCTCCCGACAGGGGGGGTCCTCCGAGCAGTACTTC.

In the case of this clone: A much larger clone differs from this one at a single base, so this may be a read error. The rearrangement joins TRBV15 to TRBJ1-4; 10 bases line up with TRBD1. Germline CDR1 and CDR2: LNHNV and YYDKDF (reference sequence). There are 14 residues in the CDR3. This CDR3 reads CAASRQGANEKLFF. DNA of the CDR3: TGTGCCGCCAGCAGACAGGGGGCGAATGAAAAACTGTTTTTT.

CDR3 protein: CASAPQNTEAFF. The CDR3 DNA follows: TGTGCCAGCGCTCCCCAGAACACTGAAGCTTTCTTT. This rearrangement joins TRBV2 to TRBJ1-1; D ambiguous. Germline values: CDR1 SNHLY, CDR2 FYNNEI. CDR3 length: 12 amino acids. The V gene lost 8 bases and the J gene lost 1 base, with 8 bases spanning the gap.

As for this clone: Other DNA sequences in this specimen translate into the identical CDR3. The chain carries TRBV29-1 and TRBJ2-3; D assignment may be TRBD1 or TRBD2 (5 bases each). CDR3 length: 13 amino acids. The V gene's germline CDR1 is SQVTM and CDR2 ANQGSEA. Trimming left V 3 bases short and J 1 base short, with 8 bases between. This CDR3 reads CSVDRGGTDTQYF. The CDR3 DNA follows: TGCAGCGTTGACAGAGGGGGCACAGATACGCAGTATTTT.

V is TRBV27 and J is TRBJ2-1; TRBD1 matches 10 bases. The germline V gene has CDR1 MNHEY and CDR2 SMNVEV (reference sequence). Trimming removed 6 bases from V and 6 bases from J; junction bases left unmatched: 11. The CDR3 has 16 residues. This CDR3 is CASSRHLRTGGNEQFF. Here the CDR3 DNA reads TGTGCCAGCAGCCGCCATCTCCGGACAGGGGGCAATGAGCAGTTCTTC.

This rearrangement joins TRBV11-2 to TRBJ2-1; maybe TRBD1 (5 bases). From germline, CDR1 is SGHAT and CDR2 FQNNGV. Trimming stripped 2 bases from V and 6 bases from J, with 14 bases between. CDR3 size: 15 residues. CDR3 sequence (DNA): TGTGCCAGCAGCTTAACGGACACGGGCGGCAATGAGCAGTTCTTC. It encodes CASSLTDTGGNEQFF. The full variable domain, its missing parts supplied by reference TRBV11-2 and TRBJ2-1, is EAGVAQSPRYKIIEKRQSVAFWCNPISGHATLYWYQQILGQGPKLLIQFQNNGVVDDSQLPKDRFSAERLKGVDSTLKIQPAKLEDSAVYLCASSLTDTGGNEQFFGPGTRLTVL.

The V gene is TRBV2, the J gene TRBJ2-1; D is unresolved. The CDR3 loop spans 13 amino acids. V was clipped by 2 bases and J by 7 bases, with 9 bases between them. The germline V gene encodes CDR1 SNHLY and CDR2 FYNNEI. CDR3 nucleotide sequence: TGTGCCAGCAGTGAACGGCTAGGTAATGAGCAGTTCTTC. This sequence encodes CASSERLGNEQFF.

The chain combines TRBV28 with TRBJ2-2, with 14 bases aligning to TRBD2. With V trimmed by 6 bases and J by 4 bases, 7 bases remained unmatched. The CDR3 consists of 17 residues. Germline values: CDR1 MDHEN, CDR2 SYDVKM. The CDR3 sequence: CASSRLAGGLATGELFF. The DNA of the CDR3 is TGTGCCAGCAGCCGACTAGCGGGAGGGCTGGCCACCGGGGAGCTGTTTTTT.

The chain recombines TRBV2 with TRBJ2-5; 8 bases match TRBD2. Trimming removed 6 bases from V and 3 bases from J; junction bases left unmatched: 12. The CDR3 spans 16 residues. Germline lookup yields CDR1 SNHLY and CDR2 FYNNEI. The CDR3 nucleotides read TGTGCCAGCAGGGTCGGACCGGGAGGGAGGAAAGAGACCCAGTACTTC. Its protein is CASRVGPGGRKETQYF.

V and J are TRBV7-2 and TRBJ1-1; the D gene is possibly TRBD1 (6 bases). Germline CDR1 is SGHTA and CDR2 is FQGNSA. The CDR3 is made up of 13 amino acids. V lost 1 base, J lost 7 bases, and 10 bases lay in between. CDR3 loop: CASSLVVGGEAFF. DNA for the CDR3: TGTGCCAGCAGCTTAGTCGTAGGGGGTGAAGCTTTCTTT.

The chain uses TRBV29-1 and TRBJ2-7; 7 bases are a match to TRBD1. The V and J ends lost 4 bases and 7 bases, in that order; junction bases with no gene match: 13. Germline V gene lookup returns CDR1 SQVTM and CDR2 ANQGSEA. The CDR3 runs 14 residues. The CDR3 sequence: CSVVGTELAGEQYF. The CDR3, as DNA: TGCAGCGTTGTAGGGACAGAGCTAGCTGGGGAGCAGTACTTC.

The chain uses TRBV7-9 and TRBJ1-2; TRBD1 might be the D (5 bases). The CDR3 runs to 13 residues. Germline V gene lookup returns CDR1 SEHNR and CDR2 FQNEAQ (reference sequence). Trimming shortened V by 3 bases and J by 0 bases, and 5 bases separated the two germline ends. Written as DNA, the CDR3 is TGTGCCAGCAGCTTCAGGGCTAACTATGGCTACACCTTC. This gives the protein CASSFRANYGYTF.

V gene TRBV5-1 combines with J gene TRBJ2-3, with D hard to call. Germline V gene sequence: CDR1 SGHRS, CDR2 YFSETQ. There are 12 residues in the CDR3. V was shortened by 4 bases and J by 4 bases, with 7 bases between the two germline ends. CDR3 nucleotides: TGCGCCAGCAGCATTGGTTCAGATACGCAGTATTTT. Protein product: CASSIGSDTQYF.

This chain joins TRBV11-1 and TRBJ2-1; tentative D call: TRBD1 (7 bases). Per germline, CDR1 SGHAT and CDR2 FQDESV (reference sequence). With 2 bases removed from V and 13 bases from J, the gap between germline ends came to 15 bases. The CDR3 spans 13 residues. The CDR3 loop reads CASSLISQGGQFF. The CDR3 DNA is TGTGCCAGCAGCTTAATCTCCCAGGGGGGTCAGTTCTTC.

The J gene is TRBJ2-1, the V gene TRBV11-3; no definite D call. V lost 1 base and J 6 bases, leaving 7 bases between the germline ends. The V gene's germline CDR1 is SGHNT and CDR2 YENEEA. The CDR3 totals 13 residues. The CDR3 nucleotides are TGTGCCAGCAGCTTAGGGTGGGGCAATGAGCAGTTCTTC. Translated, it gives CASSLGWGNEQFF.

The chain carries TRBV4-2 and TRBJ2-1; 9 nucleotides match TRBD2. V shed 8 bases and J 9 bases; nucleotides not matched to a gene: 11. This CDR3 comprises 14 residues. CDR1 is LGHNA and CDR2 is YNFKEQ in the germline V gene. This chain's CDR3 is CASRTGTSSTEQFF. For the CDR3, the DNA is TGTGCCAGCCGAACCGGGACTAGCTCGACTGAGCAGTTCTTC.